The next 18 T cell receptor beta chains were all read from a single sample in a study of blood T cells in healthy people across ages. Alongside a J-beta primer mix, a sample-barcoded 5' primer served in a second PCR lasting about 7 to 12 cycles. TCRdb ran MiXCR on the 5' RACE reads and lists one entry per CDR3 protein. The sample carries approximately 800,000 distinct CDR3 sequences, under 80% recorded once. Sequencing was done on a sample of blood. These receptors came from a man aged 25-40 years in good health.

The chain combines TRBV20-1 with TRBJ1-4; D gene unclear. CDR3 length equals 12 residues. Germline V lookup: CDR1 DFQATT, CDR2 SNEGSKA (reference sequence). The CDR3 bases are TGCAGCTTCGGATCAACTAATGAAAAACTGTTTTTT. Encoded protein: CSFGSTNEKLFF.

CDR3 nucleotides: TGTGCCAGCTCACCCCTAGGACAGTACTACGAGCAGTACTTC. Translating it yields CASSPLGQYYEQYF. The chain couples TRBV18 to TRBJ2-7; perhaps TRBD1 as D (6 bases). CDR1 is KGHSH, CDR2 LQKENI, per germline. Deletions cut 3 bases from V and 3 bases from J, with 12 bases between. The CDR3 sequence is 14 residues long.

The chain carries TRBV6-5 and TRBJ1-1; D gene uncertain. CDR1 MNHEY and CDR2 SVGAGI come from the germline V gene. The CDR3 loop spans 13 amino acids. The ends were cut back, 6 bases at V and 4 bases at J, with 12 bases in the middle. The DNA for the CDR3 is TGTGCCAGCAGCCGAATGCTGGGCACTGAAGCTTTCTTT. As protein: CASSRMLGTEAFF.

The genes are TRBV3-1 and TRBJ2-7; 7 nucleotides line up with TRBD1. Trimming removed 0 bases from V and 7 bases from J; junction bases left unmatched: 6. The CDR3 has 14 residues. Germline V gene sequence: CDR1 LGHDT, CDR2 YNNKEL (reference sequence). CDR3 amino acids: CASSQDRGRWEQYF. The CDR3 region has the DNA TGTGCCAGCAGCCAAGATAGGGGGCGCTGGGAGCAGTACTTC.

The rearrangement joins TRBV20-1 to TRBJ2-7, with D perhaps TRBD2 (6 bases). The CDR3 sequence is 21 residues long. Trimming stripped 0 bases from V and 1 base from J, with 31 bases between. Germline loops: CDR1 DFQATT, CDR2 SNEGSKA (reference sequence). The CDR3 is CSARDKERVVLVGEESYEQYF. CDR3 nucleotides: TGCAGTGCTAGAGATAAGGAACGGGTCGTCCTCGTCGGGGAGGAATCCTACGAGCAGTACTTC.

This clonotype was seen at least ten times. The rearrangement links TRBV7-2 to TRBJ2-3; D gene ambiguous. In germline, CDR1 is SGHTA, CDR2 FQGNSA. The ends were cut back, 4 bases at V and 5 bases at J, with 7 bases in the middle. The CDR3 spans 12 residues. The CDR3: CASSSGRDTQYF. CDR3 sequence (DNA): TGTGCCAGCAGCTCAGGAAGAGATACGCAGTATTTT.

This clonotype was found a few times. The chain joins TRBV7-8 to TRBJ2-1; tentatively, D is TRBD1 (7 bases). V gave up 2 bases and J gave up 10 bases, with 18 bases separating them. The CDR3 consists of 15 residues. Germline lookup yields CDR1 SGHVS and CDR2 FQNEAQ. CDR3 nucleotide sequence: TGTGCCAGCAGCTTAAATGGCGGGACAGACGTAGAGCAGTTCTTC. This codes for CASSLNGGTDVEQFF. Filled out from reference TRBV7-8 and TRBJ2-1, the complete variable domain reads GAGVSQSPRYKVAKRGQDVALRCDPISGHVSLFWYQQALGQGPEFLTYFQNEAQLDKSGLPSDRFFAERPEGSVSTLKIQRTQQEDSAVYLCASSLNGGTDVEQFFGPGTRLTVL.

The CDR3 DNA reads as TGTGCCAGCAGCTCCAGAATAGCTAACTATGGCTACACCTTC. Translating it yields CASSSRIANYGYTF. The chain carries TRBV2 and TRBJ1-2, with unresolved D. Germline CDR1 reads SNHLY; CDR2 reads FYNNEI. The CDR3 consists of 14 residues. Trimming took 6 bases from V and 0 from J, leaving 11 bases between them.

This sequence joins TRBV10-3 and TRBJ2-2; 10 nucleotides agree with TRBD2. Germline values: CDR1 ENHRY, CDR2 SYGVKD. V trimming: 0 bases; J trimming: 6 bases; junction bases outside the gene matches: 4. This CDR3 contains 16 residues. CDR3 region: CAISESVAGGAGELFF. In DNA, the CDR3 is TGTGCCATCAGTGAGTCGGTAGCGGGGGGCGCCGGGGAGCTGTTTTTT.

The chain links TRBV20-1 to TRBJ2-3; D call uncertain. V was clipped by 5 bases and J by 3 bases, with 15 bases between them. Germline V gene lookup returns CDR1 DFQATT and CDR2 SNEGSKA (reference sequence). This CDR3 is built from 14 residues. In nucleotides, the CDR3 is TGCAGTGCTCCAAGGCCCCTAGGGACAGATACGCAGTATTTT. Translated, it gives CSAPRPLGTDTQYF.

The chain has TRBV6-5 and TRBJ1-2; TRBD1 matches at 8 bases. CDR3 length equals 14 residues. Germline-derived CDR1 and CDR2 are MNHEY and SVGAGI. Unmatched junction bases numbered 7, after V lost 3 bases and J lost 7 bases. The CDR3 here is CASSYDGQGSGYTF. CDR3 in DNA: TGTGCCAGCAGTTATGACGGACAGGGCTCTGGCTACACCTTC.

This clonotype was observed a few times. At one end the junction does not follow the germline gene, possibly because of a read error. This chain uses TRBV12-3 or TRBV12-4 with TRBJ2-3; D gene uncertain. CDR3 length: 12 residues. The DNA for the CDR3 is TGTGCCAGCAGTGTCAGCACAGATACACAGTATTTT. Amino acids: CASSVSTDTQYF.

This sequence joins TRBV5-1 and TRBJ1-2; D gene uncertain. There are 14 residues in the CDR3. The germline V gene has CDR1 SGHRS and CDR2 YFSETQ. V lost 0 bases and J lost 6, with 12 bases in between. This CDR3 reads CASSLGSIRDGYTF. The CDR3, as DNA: TGCGCCAGCAGCTTGGGTTCCATTAGGGATGGCTACACCTTC.

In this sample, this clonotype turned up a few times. The CDR3 coding sequence is TGTGCCAGCAGCTTGGTGGGACTCCAGACAGATACGCAGTATTTT. Protein: CASSLVGLQTDTQYF. The V gene is TRBV11-2, the J gene TRBJ2-3, with D possibly TRBD2 on 6 matching bases. Germline-derived CDR1 and CDR2 are SGHAT and FQNNGV. Trimming stripped 3 bases from V and 3 bases from J, with 13 bases between. The CDR3 covers 15 residues. Combining the CDR3 with reference TRBV11-2 and TRBJ2-3 gives the whole variable domain EAGVAQSPRYKIIEKRQSVAFWCNPISGHATLYWYQQILGQGPKLLIQFQNNGVVDDSQLPKDRFSAERLKGVDSTLKIQPAKLEDSAVYLCASSLVGLQTDTQYFGPGTRLTVL.

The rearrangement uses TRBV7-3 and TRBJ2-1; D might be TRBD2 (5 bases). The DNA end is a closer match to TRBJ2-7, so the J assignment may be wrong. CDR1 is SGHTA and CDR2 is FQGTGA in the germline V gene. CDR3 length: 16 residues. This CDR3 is CASSFSGSHSYNEQYF. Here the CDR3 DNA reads TGTGCCAGCAGCTTTTCGGGGTCCCACTCCTACAATGAGCAGTACTTC.

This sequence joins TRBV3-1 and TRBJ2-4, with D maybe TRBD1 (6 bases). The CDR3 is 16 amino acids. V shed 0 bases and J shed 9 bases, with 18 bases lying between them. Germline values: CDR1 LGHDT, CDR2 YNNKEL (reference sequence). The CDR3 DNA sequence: TGTGCCAGCAGCCAAGATGGGGGCAGGGCGAGTAGCATTCAGTACTTC. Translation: CASSQDGGRASSIQYF. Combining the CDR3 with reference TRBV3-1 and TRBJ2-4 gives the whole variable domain DTAVSQTPKYLVTQMGNDKSIKCEQNLGHDTMYWYKQDSKKFLKIMFSYNNKELIINETVPNRFSPKSPDKAHLNLHINSLELGDSAVYFCASSQDGGRASSIQYFGAGTRLSVL.

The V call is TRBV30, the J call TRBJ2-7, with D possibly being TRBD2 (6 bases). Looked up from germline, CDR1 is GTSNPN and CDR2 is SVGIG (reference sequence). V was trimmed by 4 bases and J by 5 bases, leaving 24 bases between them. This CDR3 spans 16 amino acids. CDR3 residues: CAWMEDRGIGMDEQYF. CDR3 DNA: TGTGCCTGGATGGAAGATCGGGGGATCGGAATGGACGAGCAGTACTTC.

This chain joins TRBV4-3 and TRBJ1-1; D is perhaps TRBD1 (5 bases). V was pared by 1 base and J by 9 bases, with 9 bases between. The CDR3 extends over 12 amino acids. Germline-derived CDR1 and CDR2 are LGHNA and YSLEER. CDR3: CASSQVGGKAFF. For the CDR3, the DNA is TGCGCCAGCAGCCAAGTGGGGGGGAAAGCTTTCTTT.